This T cell receptor (beta chain) was sequenced during a study of Graves' ophthalmopathy and Graves' hyperthyroidism. Overall study context: At initial diagnosis, peripheral blood was obtained, and this preceded any treatment.

RNA transcripts yielded amplified TCR beta CDR3 regions. Second-round multiplex PCR came after first-round RT-PCR with HTBI primers. TCRdb re-derived calls from the multiplex PCR reads in MiXCR, one entry per CDR3 protein. Of roughly 420,000 distinct CDR3 sequences in the sample, around 20% were seen once. Study-wide findings and caveats: Blood was where most expanded thyroid clonotypes above 0.001 frequency also turned up. For separating ophthalmopathy from stable hyperthyroidism, a 13-signature model gave almost 90% sensitivity and around 76% specificity. Its predictions of ophthalmopathy progression gave the model 60% to 71% sensitivity and approximately 72% specificity.

Unmatched junction bases numbered 8, after V lost 6 bases and J lost 0 bases. Germline CDR1 MRHNA, CDR2 SNTAGT. This CDR3 is 15 amino acids long. Notes on this clonotype: Its specificity is unknown.

Sequenced input: peripheral blood. The origin of this receptor is a woman between 18 and 29 years old with stable Graves' hyperthyroidism. V and J are TRBV6-4 and TRBJ2-7; 7 bases are shared with TRBD2. This chain's CDR3 is CASSYPRGVSYEQYF. CDR3 nucleotides: TGTGCCAGCAGCTACCCCCGGGGGGTCTCCTACGAGCAGTACTTC.